These 17 T cell receptor beta chains came from one sample sequenced in a study of OX40 agonist ivuxolimab in advanced cancers. Library prep was done by the immunoSEQ multiplex PCR assay. TCRdb took this table from immuneACCESS and kept in-frame rearrangements with V and J called. Such tables lack part of the clones; where checked against another copy, unresolved V genes explain under half of the gap, and the rest is unexplained. For this sample the table gives more than 90,000 clones, of which roughly 80% were detected only once. The ten top clones hold more than 1.2% of the sample. The sequencing used CD4+ or CD8+ T cells sorted from blood, collected in a trial of the OX40 agonist ivuxolimab. These receptors were taken from an adult with an advanced solid tumor such as melanoma, head and neck, liver or kidney cancer.

This chain uses TRBV5-1 with TRBJ2-3; D not certain. V was shortened by 6 bases and J by 3 bases, with 23 bases between the two germline ends. The CDR3 loop spans 17 amino acids. The germline gives CDR1 SGHRS, CDR2 YFSETQ. CDR3 nucleotide sequence: TGCGCCAGCACCCCCTTCGGGCGGAGCCGAGGTACAGATACGCAGTATTTT. It specifies CASTPFGRSRGTDTQYF.

This rearrangement joins TRBV7-2 to TRBJ2-2; D gene uncertain. Germline loops: CDR1 SGHTA, CDR2 FQGNSA. This CDR3 region has 14 residues. V was trimmed by 0 bases and J by 1 base, leaving 3 bases between them. CDR3 bases: TGTGCCAGCAGCTTAGCGGGGAACACCGGGGAGCTGTTTTTT. Translation: CASSLAGNTGELFF.

The V call is TRBV9, the J call TRBJ1-1; the D is unclear. The CDR3 runs to 16 residues. The ends were cut back, 4 bases at V and 0 bases at J, with 16 bases in the middle. Germline lookup yields CDR1 SGDLS and CDR2 YYNGEE. CDR3 sequence (DNA): TGTGCCAGCAGCCCGAGCCAAGGGAGGGTGAACACTGAAGCTTTCTTT. It encodes CASSPSQGRVNTEAFF.

This chain links TRBV7-9 with TRBJ1-1; D unresolved. Trimming shortened V by 5 bases and J by 7 bases, and 8 bases separated the two germline ends. Germline V gives CDR1 SEHNR, CDR2 FQNEAQ (reference sequence). CDR3 length: 11 amino acids. CDR3 amino acids: CASSPHNEAFF. The CDR3 coding sequence is TGTGCCAGCAGCCCGCATAATGAAGCTTTCTTT.

The chain is built from TRBV28 and TRBJ1-1, with D maybe TRBD1 (6 bases). The CDR3 extends over 14 amino acids. The ends were cut back, 9 bases at V and 5 bases at J, with 19 bases in the middle. Germline V gives CDR1 MDHEN, CDR2 SYDVKM. The CDR3 coding sequence is TGTGCCAGTGTTGTGGGGGGCATGGAGACTGAAGCTTTCTTT. It is translated as CASVVGGMETEAFF.

As regards this clone: One end of the junction varies from germline; a read error may be responsible. This rearrangement joins TRBV5-1 to TRBJ1-2; maybe TRBD1 (5 bases). The CDR3 runs 15 residues. Germline V gives CDR1 SGHRS, CDR2 YFSETQ. CDR3 DNA: TGTGCCAGCAGCCCACGGGACCCAGCCCATTATGGCTACACCTTC. It encodes CASSPRDPAHYGYTF.

This sequence joins TRBV7-9 and TRBJ2-5; 9 bases match TRBD1. The CDR3 spans 15 residues. CDR1 SEHNR and CDR2 FQNEAQ come from the germline V gene (reference sequence). V gave up 4 bases and J gave up 5 bases; unmatched junction bases: 8. CDR3 in amino acids: CASSSGTGSRETQYF. Here the CDR3 DNA reads TGTGCCAGCAGCTCCGGGACAGGGTCGAGGGAGACCCAGTACTTC.

The chain is built from TRBV5-1 and TRBJ2-3, with 10 positions matching TRBD2. Germline CDR1 and CDR2: SGHRS and YFSETQ. The junction had 9 bases not matched to a gene; V was cut back by 4 bases and J by 4 bases. CDR3 length equals 16 residues. CDR3 amino acids: CASSVRSSGGSDTQYF. The CDR3, as DNA: TGCGCCAGCAGCGTAAGATCTAGCGGGGGATCAGATACGCAGTATTTT.

This clone was observed a few times. The chain carries TRBV9 and TRBJ1-6, with a possible D match to TRBD1 (5 bases). Germline lookup yields CDR1 SGDLS and CDR2 YYNGEE. The CDR3 totals 14 residues. With 4 bases removed from V and 10 bases from J, the gap between germline ends came to 15 bases. CDR3: CASSLGTGSSPLHF. The DNA of the CDR3 is TGTGCCAGCAGCTTAGGGACGGGGTCATCACCCCTCCACTTT.

The CDR3 loop reads CASSFPLLGGGYTQYF. DNA of the CDR3: TGTGCCAGCAGTTTCCCGCTATTGGGGGGGGGCTATACGCAGTATTTT. The genes are TRBV28 and TRBJ2-3; D is possibly TRBD2 (7 bases). The V gene lost 3 bases and the J gene lost 7 bases, with 20 bases spanning the gap. Per the germline V gene, CDR1 is MDHEN and CDR2 is SYDVKM. CDR3 length: 16 residues.

This rearrangement joins TRBV7-3 to TRBJ2-2; 10 positions match TRBD1. The V gene end was trimmed by 5 bases and the J gene end by 5 bases; junction bases not matched to a gene: 5. The CDR3 is 15 amino acids. Germline assignment: CDR1 SGHTA and CDR2 FQGTGA. The CDR3 DNA is TGTGCCAGCAGCCAGACAGGGGGCGGAACCGGGGAGCTGTTTTTT. Amino acid sequence: CASSQTGGGTGELFF.

V usage is TRBV28 and J usage is TRBJ2-6; a possible D gene is TRBD1 (5 bases). Between the trimmed V and J ends, which lost 4 bases and 2 bases, there was a span of 12 bases. CDR3 size: 16 residues. CDR1 is MDHEN, CDR2 SYDVKM, per germline. CDR3 bases: TGTGCCAGCAGTTCACCTTGGGGCACTGGGGCCAACGTCCTGACTTTC. It codes for CASSSPWGTGANVLTF.

This chain connects TRBV28 to TRBJ2-5; perhaps TRBD1 as D (6 bases). Deletions cut 1 base from V and 0 bases from J, with 9 bases between. The V gene's germline CDR1 is MDHEN and CDR2 SYDVKM. CDR3 length equals 15 residues. The CDR3 reads CASSLFRTDQETQYF. The CDR3, as DNA: TGTGCCAGCAGTTTATTTCGGACAGACCAAGAGACCCAGTACTTC. Full variable domain (rest looked up from reference TRBV28 and TRBJ2-5): DVKVTQSSRYLVKRTGEKVFLECVQDMDHENMFWYRQDPGLGLRLIYFSYDVKMKEKGDIPEGYSVSREKKERFSLILESASTNQTSMYLCASSLFRTDQETQYFGPGTRLLVL.

The V and J genes are TRBV6-1 and TRBJ2-7, with 7 bases identical to TRBD1. With 3 bases clipped from V and 0 bases from J, the junction kept 5 bases outside the gene matches. Germline CDR1 reads MNHNS; CDR2 reads SASEGT. The CDR3 is 15 amino acids. The CDR3 nucleotides are TGTGCCAGCAGTGAGCCGGGACAGAGCTCCTACGAGCAGTACTTC. It translates to CASSEPGQSSYEQYF.

The V gene is TRBV6-4, the J gene TRBJ2-7; possible D gene TRBD2, 6 bases. The V and J ends lost 2 bases and 0 bases respectively, with 11 bases between them. This CDR3 contains 15 residues. Germline values: CDR1 MRHNA, CDR2 SNTAGT. The DNA for the CDR3 is TGTGCCAGCAGTGACGGGGGGATTAGCTCCTACGAGCAGTACTTC. The encoded protein is CASSDGGISSYEQYF.

The V gene is TRBV7-2, the J gene TRBJ1-2; D may be TRBD1 (5 bases). The germline gives CDR1 SGHTA, CDR2 FQGNSA. This CDR3 has 14 amino acids. V dropped 1 base and J dropped 5 bases, with 11 bases sitting between them. The CDR3 here is CASSLGQRSYGYTF. In DNA form, the CDR3 reads TGTGCCAGCAGCTTAGGACAGCGATCATATGGCTACACCTTC.

This chain connects TRBV10-1 to TRBJ2-7, with D perhaps matching TRBD1 (5 bases). Germline-derived CDR1 and CDR2 are WNHNN and SYGVQD (reference sequence). V gave up 0 bases and J gave up 7 bases, with 13 bases separating them. The length of the CDR3 is 14 residues. The CDR3 sequence is CASSESKGPREQYF. CDR3 in DNA: TGCGCCAGCAGTGAGTCCAAGGGGCCCCGTGAGCAGTACTTC.